The 8 T cell receptor beta chains listed next were all sequenced from one sample in a study of Graves' ophthalmopathy and Graves' hyperthyroidism. The study amplified TCR beta CDR3 regions using RNA transcripts. HTBI primers were used in a first-round RT-PCR, which preceded a second-round multiplex PCR. One entry per CDR3 protein, called by TCRdb with MiXCR from the multiplex PCR reads. Of roughly 500,000 distinct CDR3 sequences listed, approximately 14% are singletons. The sequencing input was blood. The receptor set was obtained from a woman aged 25 to 39 with Graves' ophthalmopathy.

This clonotype was observed many times. This chain connects TRBV2 to TRBJ2-2; D possibly corresponds to TRBD2 (6 bases). V gave up 2 bases and J gave up 4 bases, with 11 bases separating them. The CDR3 is 15 residues long. The V gene's germline CDR1 is SNHLY and CDR2 FYNNEI. In DNA form, the CDR3 reads TGTGCCAGCAGTGAAAGCGGCGGGGCCACCGGGGAGCTGTTTTTT. This translates into CASSESGGATGELFF.

The chain has TRBV28 and TRBJ1-3; tentative D call: TRBD1 (6 bases). Germline V gene sequence: CDR1 MDHEN, CDR2 SYDVKM. Trimming took 3 bases from V and 0 from J, leaving 12 bases between them. The CDR3 spans 16 residues. The CDR3 DNA reads as TGTGCCAGCAGTTTGAGGGGGGGTTCCTCTGGAAACACCATATATTTT. The encoded protein is CASSLRGGSSGNTIYF.

The sample holds many counts of this clonotype. The V call is TRBV15, the J call TRBJ1-5; 11 nucleotides line up with TRBD1. With 0 bases clipped from V and 3 bases from J, the junction kept 7 bases outside the gene matches. Germline values: CDR1 LNHNV, CDR2 YYDKDF (reference sequence). The CDR3 loop spans 18 amino acids. The CDR3 region is CATSRDLDRGPLNQPQHF. CDR3 DNA: TGTGCCACCAGCAGAGACCTGGACAGGGGGCCCCTCAATCAGCCCCAGCATTTT.

This clonotype has ten or more counts. V gene TRBV4-2 combines with J gene TRBJ2-2; maybe TRBD2 (6 bases). The V gene's germline CDR1 is LGHNA and CDR2 YNFKEQ. The ends were cut back, 4 bases at V and 7 bases at J, with 13 bases in the middle. The CDR3 spans 14 residues. The CDR3 is CASSPYFGGGELFF. The CDR3, as DNA: TGTGCCAGCAGCCCCTACTTCGGGGGCGGGGAGCTGTTTTTT.

This clonotype was counted ten times or more. V is TRBV30 and J is TRBJ2-7, with D unclear. V dropped 0 bases and J dropped 0 bases, with 12 bases sitting between them. Germline lookup yields CDR1 GTSNPN and CDR2 SVGIG (reference sequence). The CDR3 length is 15 residues. CDR3 loop: CAWSVPSGYSYEQYF. The CDR3 coding sequence is TGTGCCTGGAGTGTACCGTCAGGATACTCCTACGAGCAGTACTTC.

At least ten counts were recorded for this clonotype. This chain joins TRBV30 and TRBJ2-7, with D tentatively TRBD1 (6 bases). The germline CDR1 and CDR2 sequences are GTSNPN and SVGIG (reference sequence). V was shortened by 1 base and J by 6 bases, with 13 bases between the two germline ends. The CDR3 consists of 13 residues. CDR3 residues: CAWSGGPAAEQYF. CDR3 DNA: TGTGCCTGGAGTGGGGGGCCCGCGGCCGAGCAGTACTTC.

This clonotype was seen many times. The V gene is TRBV29-1, the J gene TRBJ1-3; D call uncertain. V was clipped by 7 bases and J by 0 bases, with 10 bases between them. CDR1 and CDR2 (germline): SQVTM, ANQGSEA. The CDR3 totals 13 residues. Here the CDR3 reads CSGSRDSGNTIYF. DNA of the CDR3: TGCAGCGGATCACGGGACTCTGGAAACACCATATATTTT.

This clonotype showed up many times. This sequence joins TRBV24-1 and TRBJ1-3, with D uncertain. The CDR3 length is 13 residues. V lost 9 bases, J lost 0 bases, and 8 bases lay in between. Germline assignment: CDR1 KGHDR and CDR2 SFDVKD. The CDR3 DNA reads as TGTGCCACCGAAGACCTCTCTGGAAACACCATATATTTT. This gives the protein CATEDLSGNTIYF.